One sample yielded the 31 T cell receptor beta chains listed below, sequenced in a study of immune characterization of retroperitoneal liposarcoma. One entry per CDR3 protein results from TCRdb running MiXCR on the PCR reads. The sample has 8,500 to 11,000 distinct CDR3 sequences, about a quarter seen once. The sequencing sample was made of tumor tissue. Every receptor here comes from a female donor with retroperitoneal liposarcoma.

The V and J genes are TRBV10-2 and TRBJ2-1; 8 bases fit TRBD2. The J call may not be correct, given that the DNA end is closer to TRBJ2-7. The CDR3 extends over 13 amino acids. In germline, CDR1 is WSHSY, CDR2 SAAADI. The chain's CDR3 is CASISGSMNEQYF. The DNA for the CDR3 is TGCGCCAGCATCAGCGGGAGTATGAATGAGCAGTACTTC.

V usage is TRBV6-1 and J usage is TRBJ1-3; tentatively, D is TRBD1 (5 bases). The V end was cut by 8 bases, the J end by 0 bases, with 11 bases between. The CDR3 is made up of 14 amino acids. CDR1 is MNHNS and CDR2 is SASEGT in the germline V gene. The CDR3 DNA follows: TGTGCCAGCGGCACAGGATCCTCTGGAAACACCATATATTTT. It specifies CASGTGSSGNTIYF.

This clonotype turned up a few times. Written as DNA, the CDR3 is TGTGCCAGCAGGTCCGAGGGCGTAGCTTTCTTT. Protein sequence: CASRSEGVAFF. The V call is TRBV7-2, the J call TRBJ1-1, with D unclear. V lost 6 bases, J lost 10 bases, and 12 bases lay in between. The CDR3 covers 11 residues. Germline lookup yields CDR1 SGHTA and CDR2 FQGNSA.

This sequence joins TRBV5-6 and TRBJ2-5; 12 positions match TRBD2. Germline CDR1 and CDR2: SGHDT and YYEEEE. The length of the CDR3 is 15 residues. Unmatched junction bases numbered 11, after V lost 3 bases and J lost 11 bases. CDR3 nucleotide sequence: TGTGCCAGCAGCTCAGGACTAGCGGGACATTTTGAGCAGTACTTC. It encodes CASSSGLAGHFEQYF. The full variable domain, in which reference TRBV5-6 and TRBJ2-5 provide the parts outside the CDR3, is DAGVTQSPTHLIKTRGQQVTLRCSPKSGHDTVSWYQQALGQGPQFIFQYYEEEERQRGNFPDRFSGHQFPNYSSELNVNALLLGDSALYLCASSSGLAGHFEQYFGPGTRLLVL.

This clonotype occurred a few times. The chain employs TRBV28 and TRBJ2-6, with TRBD1 matching over 10 bases. The CDR3 is 15 amino acids. V was clipped by 10 bases and J by 2 bases; unmatched bases: 5. CDR1 MDHEN and CDR2 SYDVKM come from the germline V gene. The CDR3 coding sequence is TGTGCCACCCGACAGGGGGCCACTGGGGCCAACGTCCTGACTTTC. Translating it yields CATRQGATGANVLTF.

Turning to this clonotype: This could be a read error, since a much larger clone is one nucleotide away. This CDR3 is missing its conserved last phenylalanine or tryptophan, likely due to a read error. The chain employs TRBV7-8 and TRBJ1-4; D is ambiguous. Trimming shortened V by 5 bases and J by 12 bases, and 16 bases separated the two germline ends. This CDR3 is built from 13 residues. The germline CDR1 and CDR2 sequences are SGHVS and FQNEAQ. CDR3 in amino acids: CASSPGGEGELFI. CDR3 bases: TGTGCCAGCAGCCCGGGTGGGGAAGGTGAACTGTTTATT.

The chain has TRBV6-6 and TRBJ2-1; D is perhaps TRBD1 or TRBD2 (6 bases each). CDR3 length: 14 residues. V dropped 0 bases and J dropped 10 bases, with 13 bases sitting between them. Germline V gene lookup returns CDR1 MNHNY and CDR2 SVGAGI (reference sequence). As DNA, the CDR3 is TGTGCCAGCAGTTACTCGGGGGGCATCTACGAGCAGTTCTTC. Translated: CASSYSGGIYEQFF.

CDR3 amino acids: CASSIFGTHNEQFF. CDR3 sequence (DNA): TGTGCCAGCAGCATCTTCGGGACCCACAATGAGCAGTTCTTC. The V call is TRBV7-2, the J call TRBJ2-1; TRBD1 or TRBD2 may be the D gene (5 bases each). The V gene's germline CDR1 is SGHTA and CDR2 FQGNSA. V was shortened by 5 bases and J by 5 bases, with 13 bases between the two germline ends. CDR3 length: 14 amino acids. The full variable domain, rest sourced from reference TRBV7-2 and TRBJ2-1, is GAGVSQSPSNKVTEKGKDVELRCDPISGHTALYWYRQSLGQGLEFLIYFQGNSAPDKSGLPSDRFSAERTGGSVSTLTIQRTQQEDSAVYLCASSIFGTHNEQFFGPGTRLTVL.

This clonotype is judged medium-sized (0.01 to 0.1%). V is TRBV6-1 and J is TRBJ2-3; D call uncertain. Between the trimmed V and J ends, which lost 10 bases and 1 base, there was a span of 12 bases. Germline V CDR1 and CDR2: MNHNS, SASEGT. CDR3 length: 13 amino acids. The DNA for the CDR3 is TGTGCCACCGAGACAAGCGGCACAGATACGCAGTATTTT. It encodes CATETSGTDTQYF.

This clonotype was seen many times. The rearrangement links TRBV6-1 to TRBJ2-2; D unresolved. Germline CDR1 reads MNHNS; CDR2 reads SASEGT. This CDR3 has 12 amino acids. V was shortened by 5 bases and J by 5 bases, with 6 bases between the two germline ends. Here the CDR3 DNA reads TGTGCCAGCAGTCAAGGGACCGGGGAGCTGTTTTTT. This encodes CASSQGTGELFF.

The rearrangement links TRBV6-5 to TRBJ2-5, with a weak D call TRBD2 (7 bases). Germline lookup yields CDR1 MNHEY and CDR2 SVGAGI. The CDR3 extends over 15 amino acids. Trimming removed 5 bases at V and 1 base at J, with 14 bases between. The CDR3 nucleotides read TGTGCCAGCAGTCTCGGAGGGGGGGGCCAAGAGACCCAGTACTTC. It codes for CASSLGGGGQETQYF.

By proportion, this clonotype is medium-sized. The rearrangement uses TRBV7-2 and TRBJ1-4; a weak D match, TRBD1 (5 bases). Germline V gene lookup returns CDR1 SGHTA and CDR2 FQGNSA. V was shortened by 2 bases and J by 8 bases, with 12 bases between the two germline ends. The CDR3 is made up of 14 amino acids. The CDR3 DNA reads TGTGCCAGCAGCTTAAACCAGGGCTCGGAAAAACTGTTTTTT. Translating gives CASSLNQGSEKLFF. Full variable domain (remainder filled in from reference TRBV7-2 and TRBJ1-4): GAGVSQSPSNKVTEKGKDVELRCDPISGHTALYWYRQSLGQGLEFLIYFQGNSAPDKSGLPSDRFSAERTGGSVSTLTIQRTQQEDSAVYLCASSLNQGSEKLFFGSGTQLSVL.

This clonotype was counted many times. The V call is TRBV27, the J call TRBJ2-4; possible D gene TRBD2, 5 bases. Trimming removed 3 bases from V and 7 bases from J, with 10 bases in between. Germline CDR1 and CDR2: MNHEY and SMNVEV (reference sequence). The CDR3 is made up of 13 amino acids. CDR3 sequence (DNA): TGTGCCAGCAGTTTCCGGAGGCGGAACATTCAGTACTTC. This sequence encodes CASSFRRRNIQYF.

This clonotype was counted a few times. The rearrangement uses TRBV6-1 and TRBJ2-1; the match to TRBD2 covers 15 bases. The CDR3 totals 16 residues. The V gene end was trimmed by 2 bases and the J gene end by 10 bases; junction bases not matched to a gene: 6. CDR1 MNHNS and CDR2 SASEGT come from the germline V gene. The CDR3 protein is CASSERTSGRAGEQFF. As DNA, the CDR3 is TGTGCCAGCAGTGAAAGGACTAGCGGGAGGGCCGGGGAGCAGTTCTTC.

The rearrangement uses TRBV6-6 and TRBJ2-5; 9 bases line up with TRBD2. V lost 2 bases and J lost 2; bases outside the gene matches: 6. The CDR3 runs 16 residues. Germline loops: CDR1 MNHNY, CDR2 SVGAGI (reference sequence). The DNA of the CDR3 is TGTGCCAGCAGTTACGCGCTAGCGGGGATACAAGAGACCCAGTACTTC. This codes for CASSYALAGIQETQYF.

The V and J genes are TRBV7-2 and TRBJ2-1; 10 bases line up with TRBD2. The V and J ends lost 10 bases and 8 bases, in that order; junction bases with no gene match: 14. In germline, CDR1 is SGHTA, CDR2 FQGNSA. The CDR3 contains 15 residues. The CDR3 here is CATIFRSSGSYEQFF. In nucleotides, the CDR3 is TGTGCCACCATCTTCCGGTCTAGCGGGAGCTATGAGCAGTTCTTC.

This clonotype was seen at least ten times. The chain uses TRBV11-2 and TRBJ2-1; 7 nucleotides agree with TRBD1. Judging by the DNA end, TRBJ2-7 fits better; the J call may be wrong. The CDR3 sequence is 15 residues long. Germline V gene sequence: CDR1 SGHAT, CDR2 FQNNGV. CDR3 in amino acids: CASSYIRKQGDEQYF. DNA of the CDR3: TGTGCCAGCAGCTACATCCGGAAGCAGGGGGACGAGCAGTACTTC.

V and J are TRBV6-5 and TRBJ1-1, with a tentative D call TRBD1 (5 bases). V was trimmed by 5 bases and J by 1 base, leaving 20 bases between them. This CDR3 spans 17 amino acids. Per the germline V gene, CDR1 is MNHEY and CDR2 is SVGAGI. DNA of the CDR3: TGTGCCAGCAGTGCCCTCCCTTGGGACCGACCGAACACTGAAGCTTTCTTT. It is translated as CASSALPWDRPNTEAFF.

This clonotype has only a few counts. V is TRBV6-1 and J is TRBJ2-3; the D is unclear. Germline values: CDR1 MNHNS, CDR2 SASEGT. This CDR3 region has 17 residues. The germline V and J ends were trimmed by 5 bases and 0 bases, with 18 bases remaining between them. CDR3 loop: CASSYFGLFPSTDTQYF. The CDR3 bases are TGTGCCAGCAGTTACTTCGGGCTCTTCCCTAGCACAGATACGCAGTATTTT.

In regard to this clonotype: The DNA is omitted, as the CDR3 cannot be located on it reliably, and the CDR3 follows TCRdb's listing. The chain links TRBV7-2 to TRBJ2-1; TRBD2 was called by the table and not checked on the DNA. Germline CDR1 SGHTA, CDR2 FQGNSA. The CDR3 length equals 22 residues, ends included. The CDR3 sequence: CASSLTSGSAEQYFGPRYEQFF.

The J gene is TRBJ2-5, the V gene TRBV18, with D hard to call. The J call is in doubt because the DNA end fits TRBJ2-1 better. The germline gives CDR1 KGHSH, CDR2 LQKENI. The CDR3 contains 13 residues. CDR3 sequence: CASSPNGQETQFF. The CDR3 region has the DNA TGTGCCAGCTCACCGAACGGCCAAGAGACCCAGTTCTTC.

There are many counts of this clonotype. CDR3 sequence: CASSYSGGLQNEQYF. The CDR3 DNA is TGTGCCAGCAGTTACTCAGGGGGACTGCAGAACGAGCAGTACTTC. The chain uses TRBV6-6 and TRBJ2-1; perhaps D is TRBD1 or TRBD2 (6 bases each). The DNA end is more similar to TRBJ2-7, so the J call may be wrong. The CDR3 is 15 residues long. CDR1 is MNHNY and CDR2 is SVGAGI in the germline V gene (reference sequence).

By proportion, this clonotype is medium-sized. The chain carries TRBV6-1 and TRBJ2-1; D tentatively reads TRBD1 or TRBD2 (6 bases each). The ends were cut back, 7 bases at V and 8 bases at J, with 21 bases in the middle. Germline V gene lookup returns CDR1 MNHNS and CDR2 SASEGT. This CDR3 has 15 amino acids. CDR3 loop: CASIPEGGRFHEQFF. DNA of the CDR3: TGTGCCAGCATCCCCGAGGGGGGACGGTTTCATGAGCAGTTCTTC.

The V call is TRBV6-6, the J call TRBJ2-3; 10 bases align to TRBD1. V was clipped by 2 bases and J by 3 bases; unmatched bases: 5. Germline assignment: CDR1 MNHNY and CDR2 SVGAGI (reference sequence). The CDR3 length is 16 residues. The CDR3 here is CASSYGDRGQTDTQYF. CDR3 in DNA: TGTGCCAGCAGTTACGGAGACAGGGGGCAAACAGATACGCAGTATTTT.

Judged by abundance, this clonotype is medium-sized (0.01 to 0.1%). This chain joins TRBV12-3 or TRBV12-4 and TRBJ2-5, with no clear D. This CDR3 has 16 amino acids. V was cut by 6 bases and J by 4 bases, with 21 bases left in between. Written as DNA, the CDR3 is TGTGCCAGCAGAGGCCCCGAAGGCCGCTTGAGAGAGACCCAGTACTTC. It encodes CASRGPEGRLRETQYF.

By sample share, this clonotype is medium-sized. The chain combines TRBV27 with TRBJ2-1; perhaps TRBD2 as D (6 bases). Between the trimmed V and J ends, which lost 5 bases and 10 bases, there was a span of 18 bases. This CDR3 region has 14 residues. From germline, CDR1 is MNHEY and CDR2 SMNVEV (reference sequence). CDR3 loop: CASSVRGKEYEQFF. CDR3 DNA sequence: TGTGCCAGCAGTGTACGGGGGAAGGAGTACGAGCAGTTCTTC.

This clonotype was seen many times. The CDR3 region is CASSLALAGLNTGELFF. CDR3 bases: TGTGCCAGCAGCTTGGCGCTAGCGGGACTGAACACCGGGGAGCTGTTTTTT. The rearrangement joins TRBV7-2 to TRBJ2-2; TRBD2 aligns across 9 bases. V gave up 3 bases and J gave up 1 base; unmatched junction bases: 6. The CDR3 is 17 residues long. Germline lookup yields CDR1 SGHTA and CDR2 FQGNSA.

This clonotype was counted ten times or more. The chain recombines TRBV6-1 with TRBJ2-6, with D possibly TRBD1 on 6 matching bases. The CDR3 is made up of 15 amino acids. Germline-derived CDR1 and CDR2 are MNHNS and SASEGT. V gave up 5 bases and J gave up 4 bases, with 12 bases separating them. CDR3 amino acids: CASSPQGPGANVLTF. DNA for the CDR3: TGTGCCAGCAGTCCTCAGGGGCCCGGGGCCAACGTCCTGACTTTC.

Judged by abundance, this clonotype is medium-sized (0.01 to 0.1%). The genes are TRBV11-1 and TRBJ1-1; a possible D gene is TRBD1 (6 bases). Germline V gives CDR1 SGHAT, CDR2 FQDESV (reference sequence). The CDR3 consists of 12 residues. Trimming removed 5 bases at V and 7 bases at J, with 11 bases between. This CDR3 is CASSLGQLEAFF. The CDR3 nucleotides are TGTGCCAGCAGCCTGGGACAACTTGAAGCTTTCTTT.

V is TRBV10-2 and J is TRBJ2-1; 8 nucleotides align to TRBD2. Trimming at V came to 7 bases and at J to 7 bases, leaving 6 bases not matched to a gene. Germline CDR1 is WSHSY and CDR2 is SAAADI. The CDR3 loop spans 13 amino acids. For the CDR3, the DNA is TGCGCCAGCATCAGCGGGAGTATGAATGAGCAGTTCTTC. As protein: CASISGSMNEQFF.

This chain connects TRBV6-1 to TRBJ2-4; D gene ambiguous. The J call may be incorrect, as the DNA end agrees better with TRBJ2-7. CDR1 is MNHNS and CDR2 is SASEGT in the germline V gene. The CDR3 has 15 amino acids. CDR3 DNA sequence: TGTGCCAGCAGAAAAAGGGTGGCCGAACCCTACGAGCAGTACTTC. Translation gives CASRKRVAEPYEQYF.